A selection of T cell receptor beta chains follows, all from one sample in a study of siplizumab effects on memory and regulatory T cells. The table came from immunoSEQ multiplex PCR; TCRdb's copy has only in-frame clones and leaves some out. The data show 99,000 or so clones, roughly 94% seen once. The sequenced sample was non-Treg CD4+ T cells sorted from blood. The receptors stem from a human donor in good health. CDR3s include the opening cysteine and the closing phenylalanine or tryptophan. The D gene is left open where the match is weak. Only part of the rows carry a size: once, few, many, or a class if the clone is expanded.

15	NA	TRBJ1-2	TRBV2	NA	CASSYAGSQIYGYTF	TGTGCCAGCAGTTACGCTGGGTCCCAGATCTATGGCTACACCTTC
15	NA	TRBJ1-1	TRBV19	NA	CASRTGSNPNTEAFF	TGTGCCAGTAGAACAGGATCTAATCCGAACACTGAAGCTTTCTTT
20	NA	TRBJ2-1	TRBV7-8	NA	CASSPNPLKGRRGENNEQFF	TGTGCCAGCAGCCCCAACCCGCTTAAGGGACGCCGTGGCGAAAACAATGAGCAGTTCTTC
14	TRBD1	TRBJ1-6	TRBV11-3	NA	CASSSGQDNSPLHF	TGTGCCAGCAGCTCGGGACAGGATAATTCACCCCTCCACTTT
16	TRBD2	TRBJ2-1	TRBV6-1	NA	CASSEASGSVGDEQFF	TGTGCCAGCAGTGAAGCTAGCGGGAGTGTCGGAGATGAGCAGTTCTTC
14	NA	TRBJ1-2	TRBV19	NA	CASGEGPANYGYTF	TGTGCCAGCGGCGAAGGGCCAGCTAACTATGGCTACACCTTC
13	TRBD1	TRBJ2-7	TRBV18	NA	CASSQDRGGEQYF	TGTGCCAGCTCACAGGACAGGGGTGGCGAGCAGTACTTC
16	TRBD2	TRBJ2-1	TRBV28	NA	CASRGSRTSTHNEQFF	TGTGCCAGCAGGGGTTCGAGGACTAGCACCCACAATGAGCAGTTCTTC
15	TRBD1	TRBJ1-6	TRBV15	NA	CATSRVDREHSPLHF	TGTGCCACCAGCAGAGTTGACAGGGAACACTCACCCCTCCACTTT
17	NA	TRBJ1-1	TRBV28	NA	CASSSFIRGGGNTEAFF	TGTGCCAGCAGTTCTTTTATCCGGGGGGGAGGTAACACTGAAGCTTTCTTT
17	NA	TRBJ1-6	TRBV27	NA	CASRPLARARRDSPLHF	TGTGCCAGCAGGCCCCTTGCTAGGGCGCGGAGAGATTCACCCCTCCACTTT
13	NA	TRBJ2-7	TRBV19	NA	CASSVTRSYEQYF	TGTGCCAGTAGTGTGACAAGATCCTACGAGCAGTACTTC
13	NA	TRBJ2-7	TRBV11-1	NA	CASSLVSTYEQYF	TGTGCCAGCAGCTTAGTGAGCACCTACGAGCAGTACTTC
15	TRBD1	TRBJ2-2	TRBV5-4	NA	CASSLARGHTGELFF	TGTGCCAGCAGCTTGGCCAGGGGGCACACCGGGGAGCTGTTTTTT
14	NA	TRBJ2-5	TRBV5-6	once	CASSPSRLMETQYF	TGTGCCAGCAGCCCCAGCCGTCTCATGGAGACCCAGTACTTC
11	NA	TRBJ2-7	TRBV28	NA	CASSAVGVKRF	TGTGCCAGCAGTGCGGTCGGAGTCAAACGCTTC
16	NA	TRBJ1-1	TRBV19	NA	CASSPSYLGADTEAFF	TGTGCCAGTAGTCCCAGTTATTTGGGGGCGGACACTGAAGCTTTCTTT
14	TRBD2	TRBJ2-7	TRBV6-6	NA	CASRRTSGSHEQYF	TGTGCCAGCCGAAGGACTAGCGGGAGTCACGAGCAGTACTTC
15	TRBD1	TRBJ2-2	TRBV25-1	NA	CASEQGAHGTGELFF	TGTGCCAGCGAACAGGGGGCGCACGGCACCGGGGAGCTGTTTTTT
17	TRBD2	TRBJ2-7	TRBV14	NA	CASSQATLAAASYEQYF	TGTGCCAGCAGCCAGGCCACGCTAGCGGCAGCTTCCTACGAGCAGTACTTC
17	NA	TRBJ1-3	TRBV9	NA	CASSPDPTSSPGNTIYF	TGTGCCAGCAGCCCCGACCCGACATCGAGTCCCGGAAACACCATATATTTT
16	NA	TRBJ2-2	TRBV9	NA	CASSRRSGPNTGELFF	TGTGCCAGCAGTCGCAGATCCGGGCCAAACACCGGGGAGCTGTTTTTT
12	NA	TRBJ2-7	TRBV12-5	NA	CASVLGGGQLYF	TGTGCTAGTGTCTTAGGGGGGGGACAGCTGTACTTC
13	NA	TRBJ2-1	TRBV19	NA	CASNGRSYNEQFF	TGTGCCAGTAACGGGCGATCCTACAATGAGCAGTTCTTC
15	TRBD1	TRBJ1-2	TRBV5-6	NA	CASSKGDRGFYGYTF	TGTGCCAGCAGCAAAGGGGACAGGGGGTTCTATGGCTACACCTTC
18	TRBD2	TRBJ2-3	TRBV11-2	NA	CASSIRRAGTSGTDTQYF	TGTGCCAGCAGTATACGACGAGCCGGGACTAGTGGAACAGATACGCAGTATTTT
18	TRBD2	TRBJ2-2	TRBV27	NA	CASSLSPLAGFEGGELFF	TGTGCCAGCAGTTTATCACCCCTAGCGGGGTTTGAGGGCGGGGAGCTGTTTTTT
15	NA	TRBJ1-1	TRBV7-2	NA	CASSYGGQWNTEAFF	TGTGCCAGCAGCTACGGGGGGCAATGGAACACTGAAGCTTTCTTT
15	NA	TRBJ1-2	TRBV28	NA	CASSLGARDTPGYTF	TGTGCCAGCAGTTTAGGGGCAAGAGATACACCCGGCTACACCTTC
18	TRBD2	TRBJ2-3	TRBV5-4	NA	CASSLVGLAGSSTDTQYF	TGTGCCAGCAGCTTGGTGGGACTAGCGGGATCTAGCACAGATACGCAGTATTTT
13	NA	TRBJ2-7	TRBV5-1	NA	CASSLLRTYEQYF	TGCGCCAGCAGCTTGTTACGGACCTACGAGCAGTACTTC
10	NA	TRBJ2-1	TRBV19	NA	CASSGIGQFF	TGTGCCAGTAGTGGAATCGGGCAGTTCTTC
15	NA	TRBJ1-1	TRBV15	NA	CATSRGGAQNTEAFF	TGTGCCACCAGCAGAGGTGGGGCCCAGAACACTGAAGCTTTCTTT
13	NA	TRBJ1-1	TRBV6-5	once	CASSYSMTGEAFF	TGTGCCAGCAGTTACTCCATGACAGGCGAAGCTTTCTTT
13	NA	TRBJ1-1	TRBV28	few	CATMTPWTTEAFF	TGTGCCACCATGACACCTTGGACCACTGAAGCTTTCTTT
17	TRBD1	TRBJ1-6	TRBV25-1	NA	CASSEQGQGISYSPLHF	TGTGCCAGCAGTGAACAAGGACAGGGCATCAGCTATTCACCCCTCCACTTT